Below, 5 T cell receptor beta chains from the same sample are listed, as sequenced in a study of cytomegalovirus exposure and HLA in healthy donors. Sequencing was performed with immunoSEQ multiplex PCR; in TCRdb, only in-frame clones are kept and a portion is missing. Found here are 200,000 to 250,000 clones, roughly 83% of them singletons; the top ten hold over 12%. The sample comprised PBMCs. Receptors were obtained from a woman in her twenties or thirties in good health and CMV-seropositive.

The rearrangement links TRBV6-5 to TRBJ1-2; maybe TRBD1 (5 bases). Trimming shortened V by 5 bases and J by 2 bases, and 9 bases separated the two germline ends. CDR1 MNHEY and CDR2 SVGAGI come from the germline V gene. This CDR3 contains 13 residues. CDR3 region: CASSKTANYGYTF. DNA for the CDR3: TGTGCCAGCAGTAAGACAGCCAACTATGGCTACACCTTC.

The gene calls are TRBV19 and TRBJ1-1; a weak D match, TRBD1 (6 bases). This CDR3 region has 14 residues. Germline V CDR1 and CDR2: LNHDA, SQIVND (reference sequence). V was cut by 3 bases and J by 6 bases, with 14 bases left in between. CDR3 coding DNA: TGTGCCAGTAGTATCAACAGGGAAGTACCTGAAGCTTTCTTT. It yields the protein CASSINREVPEAFF.

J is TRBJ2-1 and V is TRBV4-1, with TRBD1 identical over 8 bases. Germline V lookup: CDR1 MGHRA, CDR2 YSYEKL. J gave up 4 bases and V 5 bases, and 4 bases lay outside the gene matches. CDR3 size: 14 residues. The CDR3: CASSSGTGYNEQFF. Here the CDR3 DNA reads TGCGCCAGCAGCTCCGGGACAGGTTACAATGAGCAGTTCTTC.

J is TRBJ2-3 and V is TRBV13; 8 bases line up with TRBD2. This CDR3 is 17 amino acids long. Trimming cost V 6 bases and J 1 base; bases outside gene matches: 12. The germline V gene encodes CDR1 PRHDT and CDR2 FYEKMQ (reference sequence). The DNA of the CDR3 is TGTGCCAGCAGTTCCCGAATAGCGGGACGAGGCACAGATACGCAGTATTTT. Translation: CASSSRIAGRGTDTQYF. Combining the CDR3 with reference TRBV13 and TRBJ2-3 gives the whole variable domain AAGVIQSPRHLIKEKRETATLKCYPIPRHDTVYWYQQGPGQDPQFLISFYEKMQSDKGSIPDRFSAQQFSDYHSELNMSSLELGDSALYFCASSSRIAGRGTDTQYFGPGTRLTVL.

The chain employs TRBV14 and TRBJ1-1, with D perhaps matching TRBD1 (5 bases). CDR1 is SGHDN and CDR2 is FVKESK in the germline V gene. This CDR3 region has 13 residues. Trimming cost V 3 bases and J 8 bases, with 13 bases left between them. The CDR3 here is CASSHRGLIEAFF. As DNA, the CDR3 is TGTGCCAGCAGCCACCGGGGCTTGATCGAAGCTTTCTTT.